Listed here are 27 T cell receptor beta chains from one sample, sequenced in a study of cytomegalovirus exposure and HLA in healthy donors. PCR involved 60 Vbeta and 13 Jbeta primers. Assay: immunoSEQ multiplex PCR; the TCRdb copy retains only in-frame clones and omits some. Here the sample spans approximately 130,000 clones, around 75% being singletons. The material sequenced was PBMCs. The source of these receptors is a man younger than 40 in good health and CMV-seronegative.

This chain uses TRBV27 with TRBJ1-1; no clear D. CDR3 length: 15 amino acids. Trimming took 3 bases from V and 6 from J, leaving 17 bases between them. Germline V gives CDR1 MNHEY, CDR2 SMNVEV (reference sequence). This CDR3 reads CASSFFRTGWAEAFF. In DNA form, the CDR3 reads TGTGCCAGCAGTTTTTTCAGGACGGGGTGGGCTGAAGCTTTCTTT.

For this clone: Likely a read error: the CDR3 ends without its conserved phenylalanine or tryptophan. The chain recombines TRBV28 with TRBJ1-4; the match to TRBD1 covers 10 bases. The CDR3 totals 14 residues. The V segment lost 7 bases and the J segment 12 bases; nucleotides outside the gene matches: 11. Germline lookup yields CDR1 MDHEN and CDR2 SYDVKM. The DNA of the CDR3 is TGTGCCAGCACCAACGACAGGGGGCGCGGTCAACTGTTTGTT. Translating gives CASTNDRGRGQLFV.

CDR3 nucleotide sequence: TGTGCCAGCACCGCGGGAGCGAACACCGGGGAGCTGTTTTTT. Translating gives CASTAGANTGELFF. This rearrangement joins TRBV27 to TRBJ2-2; 7 nucleotides match TRBD2. Trimming cost V 7 bases and J 0 bases; bases outside gene matches: 2. This CDR3 has 14 amino acids. Looked up from germline, CDR1 is MNHEY and CDR2 is SMNVEV (reference sequence).

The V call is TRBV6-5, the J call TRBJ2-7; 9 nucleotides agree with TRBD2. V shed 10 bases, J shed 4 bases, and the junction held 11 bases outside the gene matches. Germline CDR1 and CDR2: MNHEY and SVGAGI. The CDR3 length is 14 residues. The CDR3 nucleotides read TGTGCCACCATCTCTGGGCGGGAGGGGTACGAGCAGTACTTC. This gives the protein CATISGREGYEQYF.

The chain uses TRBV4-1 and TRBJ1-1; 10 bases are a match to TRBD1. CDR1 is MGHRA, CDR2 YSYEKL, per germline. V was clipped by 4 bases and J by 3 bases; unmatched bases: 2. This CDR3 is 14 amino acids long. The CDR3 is CASSLGTGDTEAFF. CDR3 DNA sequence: TGCGCCAGCAGCCTCGGGACAGGGGACACTGAAGCTTTCTTT.

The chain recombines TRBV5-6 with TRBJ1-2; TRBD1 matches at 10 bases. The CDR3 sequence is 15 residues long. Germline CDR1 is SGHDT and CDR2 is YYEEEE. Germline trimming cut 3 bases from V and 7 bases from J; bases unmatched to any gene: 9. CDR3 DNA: TGTGCCAGCAGCTCACGACAGGGGGCGCGCCTTGGCTACACCTTC. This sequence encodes CASSSRQGARLGYTF.

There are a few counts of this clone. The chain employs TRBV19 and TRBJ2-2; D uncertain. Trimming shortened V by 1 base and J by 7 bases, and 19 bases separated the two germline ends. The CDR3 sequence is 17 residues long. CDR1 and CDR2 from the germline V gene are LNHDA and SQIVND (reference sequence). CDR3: CASSIVASRARGGELFF. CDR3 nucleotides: TGTGCCAGTAGTATAGTTGCCTCCCGAGCTCGTGGCGGGGAGCTGTTTTTT.

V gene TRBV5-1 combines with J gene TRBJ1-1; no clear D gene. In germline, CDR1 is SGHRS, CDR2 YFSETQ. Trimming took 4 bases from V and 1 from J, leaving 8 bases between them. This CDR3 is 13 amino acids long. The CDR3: CASSRGQNTEAFF. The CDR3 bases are TGCGCCAGCAGCCGCGGTCAGAACACTGAAGCTTTCTTT.

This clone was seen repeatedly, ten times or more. The CDR3 is CASSFQGASEKLFF. DNA of the CDR3: TGTGCCAGCAGCTTTCAGGGGGCAAGTGAAAAACTGTTTTTT. The V call is TRBV11-2, the J call TRBJ1-4; TRBD1 matches at 8 bases. J was trimmed by 7 bases and V by 3 bases; bases with no gene match: 4. Germline V gives CDR1 SGHAT, CDR2 FQNNGV. The CDR3 has 14 residues. Full variable domain (missing parts from reference TRBV11-2 and TRBJ1-4): EAGVAQSPRYKIIEKRQSVAFWCNPISGHATLYWYQQILGQGPKLLIQFQNNGVVDDSQLPKDRFSAERLKGVDSTLKIQPAKLEDSAVYLCASSFQGASEKLFFGSGTQLSVL.

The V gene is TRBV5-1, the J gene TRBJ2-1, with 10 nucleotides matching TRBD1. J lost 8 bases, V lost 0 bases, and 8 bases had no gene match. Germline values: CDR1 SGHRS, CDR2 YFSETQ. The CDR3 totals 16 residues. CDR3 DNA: TGCGCCAGCAGCTTGGGCGACAGGGGGCTTCTCCATGAGCAGTTCTTC. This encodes CASSLGDRGLLHEQFF.

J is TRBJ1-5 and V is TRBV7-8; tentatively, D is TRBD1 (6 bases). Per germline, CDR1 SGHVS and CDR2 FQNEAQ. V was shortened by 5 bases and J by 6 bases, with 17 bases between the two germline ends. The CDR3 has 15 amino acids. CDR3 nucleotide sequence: TGTGCCAGCAGCCAGGCGCAGGGGCCGAGTCAGCCCCAGCATTTT. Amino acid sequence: CASSQAQGPSQPQHF.

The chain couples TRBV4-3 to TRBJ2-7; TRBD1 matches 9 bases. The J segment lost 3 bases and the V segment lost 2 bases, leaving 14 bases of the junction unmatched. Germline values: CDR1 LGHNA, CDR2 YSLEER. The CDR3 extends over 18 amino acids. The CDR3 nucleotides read TGCGCCAGCAGCCAAATCGGGTGGTGGGGACAGGGCAACTACGAGCAGTACTTC. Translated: CASSQIGWWGQGNYEQYF.

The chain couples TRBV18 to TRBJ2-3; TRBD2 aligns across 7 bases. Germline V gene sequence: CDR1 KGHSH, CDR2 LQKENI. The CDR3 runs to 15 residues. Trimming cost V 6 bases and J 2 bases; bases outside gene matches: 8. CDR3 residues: CASSLGRIPTDTQYF. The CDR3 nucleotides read TGTGCCAGCTCCCTCGGGAGGATTCCCACAGATACGCAGTATTTT.

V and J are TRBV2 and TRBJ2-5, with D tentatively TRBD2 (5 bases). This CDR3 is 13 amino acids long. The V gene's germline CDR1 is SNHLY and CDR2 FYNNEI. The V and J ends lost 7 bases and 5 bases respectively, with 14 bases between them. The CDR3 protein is CASIREFRETQYF. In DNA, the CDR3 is TGTGCCAGCATTCGGGAATTTCGGGAGACCCAGTACTTC. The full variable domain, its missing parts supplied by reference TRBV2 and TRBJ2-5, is EPEVTQTPSHQVTQMGQEVILRCVPISNHLYFYWYRQILGQKVEFLVSFYNNEISEKSEIFDDQFSVERPDGSNFTLKIRSTKLEDSAMYFCASIREFRETQYFGPGTRLLVL.

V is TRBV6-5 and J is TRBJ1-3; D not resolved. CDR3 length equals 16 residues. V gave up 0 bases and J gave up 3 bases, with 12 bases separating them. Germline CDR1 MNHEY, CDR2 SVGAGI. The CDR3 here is CASSYSSGDGGNTIYF. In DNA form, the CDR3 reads TGTGCCAGCAGTTACTCCTCAGGCGACGGTGGAAACACCATATATTTT.

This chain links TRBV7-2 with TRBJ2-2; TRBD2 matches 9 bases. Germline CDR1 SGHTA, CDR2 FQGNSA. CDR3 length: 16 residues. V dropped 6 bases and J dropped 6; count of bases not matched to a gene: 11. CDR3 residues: CASRERRRGGSGELFF. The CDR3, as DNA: TGTGCCAGCAGGGAGCGGAGGCGGGGGGGTTCCGGGGAGCTGTTTTTT.

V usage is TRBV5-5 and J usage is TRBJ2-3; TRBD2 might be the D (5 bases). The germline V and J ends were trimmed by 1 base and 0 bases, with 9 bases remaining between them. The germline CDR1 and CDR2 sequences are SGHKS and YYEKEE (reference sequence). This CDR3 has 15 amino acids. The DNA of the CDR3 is TGTGCCAGCAGCTTGCGGGATACTAGCACAGATACGCAGTATTTT. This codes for CASSLRDTSTDTQYF.

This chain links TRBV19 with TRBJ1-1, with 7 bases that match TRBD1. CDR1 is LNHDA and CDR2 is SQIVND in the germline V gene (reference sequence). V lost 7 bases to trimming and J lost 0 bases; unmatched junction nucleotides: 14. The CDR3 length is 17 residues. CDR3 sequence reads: CASNNPQGSEVNTEAFF. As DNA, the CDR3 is TGTGCCAGTAATAACCCACAGGGGAGTGAGGTGAACACTGAAGCTTTCTTT. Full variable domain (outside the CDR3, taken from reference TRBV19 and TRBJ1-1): DGGITQSPKYLFRKEGQNVTLSCEQNLNHDAMYWYRQDPGQGLRLIYYSQIVNDFQKGDIAEGYSVSREKKESFPLTVTSAQKNPTAFYLCASNNPQGSEVNTEAFFGQGTRLTVV.

CDR3 DNA: TGTGCCAGCAGTGGACAGGGGTTTGGTGAGCAGTTCTTC. This encodes CASSGQGFGEQFF. This chain uses TRBV25-1 with TRBJ2-1, with TRBD1 matching over 8 bases. The CDR3 is 13 amino acids. The V gene's germline CDR1 is MGHDK and CDR2 SYGVNS. Germline trimming cut 4 bases from V and 9 bases from J; bases unmatched to any gene: 5.

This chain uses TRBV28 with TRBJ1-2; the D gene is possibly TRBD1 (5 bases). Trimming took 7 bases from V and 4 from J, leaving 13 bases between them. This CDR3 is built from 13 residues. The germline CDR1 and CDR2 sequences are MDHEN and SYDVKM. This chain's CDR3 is CASTLLGGYGYTF. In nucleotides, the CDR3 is TGTGCCAGCACCCTTCTGGGGGGCTATGGCTACACCTTC.

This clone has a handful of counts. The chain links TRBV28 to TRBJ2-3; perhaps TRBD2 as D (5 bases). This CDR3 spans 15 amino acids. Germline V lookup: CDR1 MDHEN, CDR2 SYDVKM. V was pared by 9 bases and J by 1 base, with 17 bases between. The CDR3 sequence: CASGLWARGTDTQYF. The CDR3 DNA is TGTGCCAGTGGCTTGTGGGCGAGGGGCACAGATACGCAGTATTTT.

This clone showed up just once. This chain's CDR3 is CASTVAGADFTDTQYF. CDR3 DNA sequence: TGTGCCAGCACCGTAGCGGGGGCCGACTTCACAGATACGCAGTATTTT. The chain has TRBV5-6 and TRBJ2-3; 9 bases map to TRBD2. From germline, CDR1 is SGHDT and CDR2 YYEEEE. After removal of 6 bases from V and 2 bases from J, the junction contained 10 bases not matched to a gene. This CDR3 region has 16 residues.

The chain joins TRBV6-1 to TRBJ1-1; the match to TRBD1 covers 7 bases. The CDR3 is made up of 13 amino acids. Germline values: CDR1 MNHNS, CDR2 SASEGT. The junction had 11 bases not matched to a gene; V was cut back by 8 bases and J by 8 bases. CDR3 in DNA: TGTGCCAGCTCTACAGGGGATATTACCGAAGCTTTCTTT. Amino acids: CASSTGDITEAFF.

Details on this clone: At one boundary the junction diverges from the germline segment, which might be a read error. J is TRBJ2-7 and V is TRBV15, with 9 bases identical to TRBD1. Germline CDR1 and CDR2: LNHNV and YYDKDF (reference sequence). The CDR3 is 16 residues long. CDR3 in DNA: TGTGCCACCAGCAGAGGGACAGGGGCAGTCTCCTTCGAGCAGTACTTC. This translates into CATSRGTGAVSFEQYF.

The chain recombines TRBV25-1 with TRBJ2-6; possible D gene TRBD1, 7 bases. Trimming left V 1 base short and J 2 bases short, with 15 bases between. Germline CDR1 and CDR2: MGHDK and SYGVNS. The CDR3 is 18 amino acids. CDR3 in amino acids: CASSEFGGGSPGANVLTF. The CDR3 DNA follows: TGTGCCAGCAGTGAATTTGGAGGGGGCTCGCCTGGGGCCAACGTCCTGACTTTC.

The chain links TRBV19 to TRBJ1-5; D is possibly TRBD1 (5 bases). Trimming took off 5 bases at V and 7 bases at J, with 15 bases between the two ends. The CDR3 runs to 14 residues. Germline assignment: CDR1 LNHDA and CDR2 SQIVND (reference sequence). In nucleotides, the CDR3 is TGTGCCAGTAGTGTAAGTGGAGGGGAACAGCCCCAGCATTTT. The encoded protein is CASSVSGGEQPQHF.

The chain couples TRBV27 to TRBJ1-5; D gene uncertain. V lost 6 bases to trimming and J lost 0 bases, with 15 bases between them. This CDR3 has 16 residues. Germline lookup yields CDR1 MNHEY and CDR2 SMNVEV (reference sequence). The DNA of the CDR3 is TGTGCCAGCAGCCCCAGTTGGGCGGGTAGCAATCAGCCCCAGCATTTT. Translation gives CASSPSWAGSNQPQHF.